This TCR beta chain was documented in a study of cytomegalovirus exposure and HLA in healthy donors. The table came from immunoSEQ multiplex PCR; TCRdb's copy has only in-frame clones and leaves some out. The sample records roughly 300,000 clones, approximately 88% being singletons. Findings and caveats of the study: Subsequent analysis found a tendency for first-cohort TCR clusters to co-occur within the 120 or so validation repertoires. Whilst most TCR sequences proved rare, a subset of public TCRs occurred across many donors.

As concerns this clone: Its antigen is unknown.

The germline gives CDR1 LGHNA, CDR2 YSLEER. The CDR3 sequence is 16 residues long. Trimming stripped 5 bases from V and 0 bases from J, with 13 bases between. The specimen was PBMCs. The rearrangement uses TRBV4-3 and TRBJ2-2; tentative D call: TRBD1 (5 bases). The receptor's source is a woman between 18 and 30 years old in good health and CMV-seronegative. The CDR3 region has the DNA TGCGCCAGCAGCAAACGACAGTTTTCGAACACCGGGGAGCTGTTTTTT. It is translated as CASSKRQFSNTGELFF.